The 19 T cell receptor beta chains below come from one sample, sequenced in a study of blood T cell repertoires in COVID-19. Using immunoSEQ multiplex PCR, the repertoire was profiled, and TCRdb retains in-frame clones only, with some absent. This sample has approximately 210,000 clones, with roughly 90% found just once. The sequencing input was peripheral blood. The origin of the receptors is a man between 65 and 79 years old with acute or convalescent COVID-19.

The CDR3 DNA reads as TGTGCCAGCAGCAAGACCGGGACAGGGAACACCGGGGAGCTGTTTTTT. Protein product: CASSKTGTGNTGELFF. The chain joins TRBV5-4 to TRBJ2-2, with 8 bases matching TRBD1. After removal of 4 bases from V and 1 base from J, the junction contained 6 bases not matched to a gene. Germline CDR1 and CDR2: SGHNT and YYREEE (reference sequence). The length of the CDR3 is 16 residues.

The chain joins TRBV21-1 to TRBJ2-7; TRBD2 is taken as the D call from the table, unchecked against the DNA. TRBV21-1 constitutes a pseudogene. CDR3 size: 16 residues. The chain's CDR3 is CASSTRDLRKPYEQYF. The CDR3 coding sequence is TGTGCCAGCAGCACCCGGGACTTAAGGAAACCCTACGAGCAGTACTTC.

This chain joins TRBV11-3 and TRBJ2-2; a possible D gene is TRBD1 (6 bases). The CDR3 spans 14 residues. CDR1 and CDR2 (germline): SGHNT, YENEEA. V lost 5 bases, J lost 4 bases, and 11 bases lay in between. CDR3 in amino acids: CASSLTGLTGELFF. The CDR3 DNA is TGTGCCAGCAGCCTTACAGGGCTCACCGGGGAGCTGTTTTTT.

The genes are TRBV2 and TRBJ2-7; the D gene is possibly TRBD2 (6 bases). Looked up from germline, CDR1 is SNHLY and CDR2 is FYNNEI. The CDR3 length is 17 residues. Deletions cut 0 bases from V and 3 bases from J, with 18 bases between. The CDR3 region has the DNA TGTGCCAGCAGTGAAGCGCTTCAGGTAGCGGAACACTACGAGCAGTACTTC. Its translation: CASSEALQVAEHYEQYF.

The chain recombines TRBV15 with TRBJ2-1; TRBD2 is a possible D gene (6 bases). With 6 bases removed from V and 4 bases from J, the gap between germline ends came to 19 bases. In germline, CDR1 is LNHNV, CDR2 YYDKDF (reference sequence). This CDR3 contains 16 residues. The chain's CDR3 is CATRAYGSTTYNEQFF. CDR3 nucleotides: TGTGCCACCAGAGCGTACGGGAGTACAACTTACAATGAGCAGTTCTTC.

This clone was found many times. CDR3 residues: CASSVLQGNTEAFF. The CDR3 coding sequence is TGTGCCAGCAGCGTACTACAGGGGAACACTGAAGCTTTCTTT. The J gene is TRBJ1-1, the V gene TRBV9; weak D call: TRBD1 (6 bases). Deletions cut 1 base from V and 1 base from J, with 8 bases between. Germline V lookup: CDR1 SGDLS, CDR2 YYNGEE. CDR3 size: 14 residues. The full variable domain, rest sourced from reference TRBV9 and TRBJ1-1, is DSGVTQTPKHLITATGQRVTLRCSPRSGDLSVYWYQQSLDQGLQFLIQYYNGEERAKGNILERFSAQQFPDLHSELNLSSLELGDSALYFCASSVLQGNTEAFFGQGTRLTVV.

This chain links TRBV6-2 or TRBV6-3 with TRBJ1-5, with 10 bases aligning to TRBD1. Germline loops: CDR1 MNHEY, CDR2 SVGEGT. The CDR3 has 15 residues. Trimming at V came to 5 bases and at J to 6 bases, leaving 7 bases not matched to a gene. CDR3 in amino acids: CASSPGTGEIQPQHF. For the CDR3, the DNA is TGTGCCAGCAGTCCCGGGACAGGGGAAATTCAGCCCCAGCATTTT.

The count of this clone is one. The genes are TRBV3-1 (or the pseudogene TRBV3-2) and TRBJ2-2; TRBD2 matches 9 bases. This CDR3 spans 15 amino acids. Germline CDR1 is LGHDT and CDR2 is YNNKEL (reference sequence). V lost 4 bases and J lost 3; bases outside the gene matches: 3. The chain's CDR3 is CASSLAGAYTGELFF. In nucleotides, the CDR3 is TGTGCCAGCAGCCTAGCGGGAGCGTACACCGGGGAGCTGTTTTTT.

The chain links TRBV19 to TRBJ1-5; perhaps TRBD1 as D (6 bases). Germline CDR1 and CDR2: LNHDA and SQIVND (reference sequence). V was cut by 5 bases and J by 11 bases, with 13 bases left in between. This CDR3 is 12 amino acids long. The CDR3 region is CASSPMGHSQHF. The CDR3 bases are TGTGCCAGTAGTCCTATGGGACATTCCCAGCATTTT.

V gene TRBV5-4 combines with J gene TRBJ2-1; no reliable D call. The V end was cut by 0 bases, the J end by 0 bases, with 10 bases between. The CDR3 runs to 16 residues. Germline CDR1 and CDR2: SGHNT and YYREEE (reference sequence). In DNA form, the CDR3 reads TGTGCCAGCAGCTTGGGCGGCGGTACCTCCTACAATGAGCAGTTCTTC. Protein product: CASSLGGGTSYNEQFF.

This clone was counted between two and nine times. V gene TRBV27 combines with J gene TRBJ2-1; TRBD2 matches at 10 bases. CDR1 and CDR2 (germline): MNHEY, SMNVEV (reference sequence). There are 15 residues in the CDR3. Trimming cost V 7 bases and J 3 bases; bases outside gene matches: 6. CDR3 DNA: TGTGCCAGCATTCCAATAGCGGGAGGCTACAATGAGCAGTTCTTC. It encodes CASIPIAGGYNEQFF.

The gene calls are TRBV9 and TRBJ2-1, with 11 bases matching TRBD2. This CDR3 comprises 18 residues. With V trimmed by 4 bases and J by 1 base, 10 bases remained unmatched. Per the germline V gene, CDR1 is SGDLS and CDR2 is YYNGEE. The CDR3, as DNA: TGTGCCAGCAGCTCGGGGCTAGCGGGAGGACGATCCTACAATGAGCAGTTCTTC. The encoded protein is CASSSGLAGGRSYNEQFF.

This sequence joins TRBV9 and TRBJ2-2; TRBD1 matches at 8 bases. Trimming at V came to 4 bases and at J to 5 bases, leaving 7 bases not matched to a gene. CDR3 length equals 15 residues. Per the germline V gene, CDR1 is SGDLS and CDR2 is YYNGEE. In DNA, the CDR3 is TGTGCCAGCAGCACAGGGACAGGCGGAACCGGGGAGCTGTTTTTT. Its translation is CASSTGTGGTGELFF.

This sequence joins TRBV25-1 and TRBJ1-6, with a tentative D call TRBD1 (5 bases). Germline-derived CDR1 and CDR2 are MGHDK and SYGVNS. V lost 3 bases to trimming and J lost 10 bases, with 16 bases between them. The length of the CDR3 is 15 residues. The CDR3 region has the DNA TGTGCCAGCAGTGATAACACTCAGGGCTACTCACCCCTCCACTTT. Translation gives CASSDNTQGYSPLHF.

The rearrangement links TRBV6-5 to TRBJ2-2; a possible D gene is TRBD1 (6 bases). CDR1 is MNHEY, CDR2 SVGAGI, per germline. Deletions cut 7 bases from V and 5 bases from J, with 11 bases between. The CDR3 contains 13 residues. CDR3 amino acids: CASKTGVTGELFF. The DNA for the CDR3 is TGTGCCAGCAAGACAGGCGTAACCGGGGAGCTGTTTTTT.

J is TRBJ1-5 and V is TRBV24-1; D possibly corresponds to TRBD1 (5 bases). Per germline, CDR1 KGHDR and CDR2 SFDVKD. This CDR3 is 15 amino acids long. The germline V and J ends were trimmed by 0 bases and 7 bases, with 12 bases remaining between them. This chain's CDR3 is CATSDLIRVEQPQHF. The CDR3, as DNA: TGTGCCACCAGTGATTTGATCAGGGTTGAGCAGCCCCAGCATTTT.

The V and J genes are TRBV9 and TRBJ2-2; possibly TRBD1 for D (5 bases). Trimming cost V 4 bases and J 2 bases, with 18 bases left between them. This CDR3 is 17 amino acids long. Germline V gives CDR1 SGDLS, CDR2 YYNGEE. The CDR3 DNA sequence: TGTGCCAGCAGCATCCCAGCCCGGACACGAAACACCGGGGAGCTGTTTTTT. This sequence encodes CASSIPARTRNTGELFF.

V is TRBV11-3 and J is TRBJ2-1; 9 positions match TRBD2. The J segment lost 5 bases and the V segment lost 4 bases, leaving 6 bases of the junction unmatched. This CDR3 is built from 15 residues. Per the germline V gene, CDR1 is SGHNT and CDR2 is YENEEA. This CDR3 reads CASSSRAGGHNEQFF. The CDR3 nucleotides read TGTGCCAGCAGCTCACGTGCGGGAGGGCACAATGAGCAGTTCTTC.

This sequence joins TRBV5-1 and TRBJ1-3; possibly TRBD1 for D (6 bases). CDR1 and CDR2 (germline): SGHRS, YFSETQ. V was trimmed by 0 bases and J by 2 bases, leaving 9 bases between them. The CDR3 consists of 15 residues. In nucleotides, the CDR3 is TGCGCCAGCAGCTTGGCGGACAGACCTGGAAACACCATATATTTT. Translating it yields CASSLADRPGNTIYF.